This T cell receptor beta chain was recovered during a study of metastatic and nonmetastatic thyroid tumors. Across the whole study: The comparison covered peripheral blood and tumor or nodule tissue in malignant and benign thyroid patients.

Original data processing: A papillary thyroid cancer distant-metastasis classifier was built from CDR3 differences across clinicopathological groups. MiXCR was used by TCRdb to re-call the PCR reads. TCRdb, not the authors, supplied the V and J calls. This sample has about 28,000 clones; around 22% occur once, and the top ten carry about 2.5%. All patients were untreated before thyroid surgery. General study results and limits: Benign nodules were reported to have significantly lower TCR beta diversity than malignant thyroid tumors, in blood and tumor.

With regard to this clone: Antigen: not known.

The CDR3 contains 18 residues. The V gene's germline CDR1 is SGDLS and CDR2 YYNGEE. J gave up 0 bases and V 0 bases, and 6 bases lay outside the gene matches. This sequence originates from a female donor with papillary thyroid cancer or a benign thyroid nodule (not recorded which). Some clones in this sample may be carry-over from other donors' samples. V is TRBV9 and J is TRBJ2-1, with TRBD2 matching 10 bases. Sequenced sample: blood. CDR3 sequence reads: CASSVAAGGKNSYNEQFF. In nucleotides, the CDR3 is TGTGCCAGCAGCGTAGCAGCGGGAGGGAAAAACTCCTACAATGAGCAGTTCTTC.